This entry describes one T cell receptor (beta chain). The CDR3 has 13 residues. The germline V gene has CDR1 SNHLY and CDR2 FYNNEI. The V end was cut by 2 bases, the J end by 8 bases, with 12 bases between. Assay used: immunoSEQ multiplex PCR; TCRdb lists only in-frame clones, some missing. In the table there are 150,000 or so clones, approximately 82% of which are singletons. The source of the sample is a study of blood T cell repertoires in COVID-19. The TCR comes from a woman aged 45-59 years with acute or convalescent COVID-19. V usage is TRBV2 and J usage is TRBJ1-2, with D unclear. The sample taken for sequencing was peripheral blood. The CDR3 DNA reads TGTGCCAGCAGTGAAACCCCCGTGGGCGGCTACACCTTC. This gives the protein CASSETPVGGYTF.